The 17 T cell receptor beta chains given below trace back to one sample, sequenced in a study of early T cells in non-severe SARS-CoV-2 infection. TCRdb analysed the 5' RACE reads with MiXCR anew, one entry per CDR3 protein. This table holds over 60,000 distinct CDR3 sequences, over 10% found once. The sample consisted of whole blood. The receptors here all came from an adult who was a healthcare worker with PCR-confirmed SARS-CoV-2 infection or an uninfected control (not recorded which).

As concerns this clonotype: Given the absence of the conserved phenylalanine or tryptophan at the CDR3 end, a read error is likely. The chain uses TRBV29-1 and TRBJ2-1; D remains ambiguous. CDR1 and CDR2 (germline): SQVTM, ANQGSEA. The CDR3 runs to 10 residues. Trimming removed 4 bases at V and 9 bases at J, with 7 bases between. The CDR3, as DNA: TGCAGCGTTGGGGTTGGTGAGCAGTTCTCC. Residues: CSVGVGEQFS.

The chain combines TRBV11-3 with TRBJ2-7; TRBD1 matches at 9 bases. CDR3 length equals 15 residues. The trim removed 4 bases at V and 2 bases at J, leaving 6 bases unmatched. CDR1 is SGHNT and CDR2 is YENEEA in the germline V gene. The CDR3 sequence: CASSSRGTGTYEQYF. CDR3 nucleotides: TGTGCCAGCAGCTCGCGTGGGACAGGGACCTACGAGCAGTACTTC. Combining the CDR3 with reference TRBV11-3 and TRBJ2-7 gives the whole variable domain EAGVVQSPRYKIIEKKQPVAFWCNPISGHNTLYWYLQNLGQGPELLIRYENEEAVDDSQLPKDRFSAERLKGVDSTLKIQPAELGDSAVYLCASSSRGTGTYEQYFGPGTRLTVT.

This clonotype showed up many times. The chain couples TRBV10-3 to TRBJ2-7; D assignment may be TRBD1 or TRBD2 (5 bases each). The germline V gene encodes CDR1 ENHRY and CDR2 SYGVKD. V gave up 3 bases and J gave up 7 bases, with 10 bases separating them. CDR3 length: 12 residues. Here the CDR3 reads CAISDGTREQYF. The CDR3 nucleotides read TGTGCCATCAGTGACGGGACGAGAGAGCAGTACTTC.

The genes are TRBV7-7 and TRBJ2-2; weak D call: TRBD1 (5 bases). The CDR3 sequence is 14 residues long. Germline V gives CDR1 SSHAT, CDR2 FNYEAQ (reference sequence). Trimming took 0 bases from V and 4 from J, leaving 6 bases between them. The CDR3 sequence is CASSLAQVTGELFF. As DNA, the CDR3 is TGTGCCAGCAGCTTAGCACAGGTCACCGGGGAGCTGTTTTTT.

This clonotype was detected many times. The chain joins TRBV7-9 to TRBJ2-1; 15 bases are shared with TRBD2. J lost 9 bases, V lost 6 bases, and 9 bases had no gene match. This CDR3 spans 16 amino acids. Per the germline V gene, CDR1 is SEHNR and CDR2 is FQNEAQ (reference sequence). In DNA, the CDR3 is TGTGCCAGCAGTCCCGGACTAGCGGGGGGGCCGGGTGAGCAGTTCTTC. It encodes CASSPGLAGGPGEQFF.

The chain recombines TRBV6-5 with TRBJ2-5; 9 bases fit TRBD2. The trim removed 6 bases at V and 4 bases at J, leaving 12 bases unmatched. Germline V gene sequence: CDR1 MNHEY, CDR2 SVGAGI. The CDR3 has 16 residues. In DNA form, the CDR3 reads TGTGCCAGCAGCCCCCCGGGACTAGCTCCGGCAGAGACCCAGTACTTC. The encoded protein is CASSPPGLAPAETQYF.

This clonotype has more than one count but fewer than ten. V usage is TRBV6-2 or TRBV6-3 and J usage is TRBJ2-7, with D unclear. V was shortened by 5 bases and J by 4 bases, with 6 bases between the two germline ends. The CDR3 extends over 11 amino acids. Germline V CDR1 and CDR2: MNHEY, SVGEGT. CDR3 nucleotides: TGTGCCAGCAGTCCCCAGTACGAGCAGTACTTC. It encodes CASSPQYEQYF.

This clonotype was observed many times. The rearrangement links TRBV2 to TRBJ2-1; D remains ambiguous. This CDR3 has 10 residues. Germline CDR1 reads SNHLY; CDR2 reads FYNNEI. V was shortened by 8 bases and J by 5 bases, with 4 bases between the two germline ends. CDR3: CASDDNEQFF. CDR3 nucleotides: TGTGCCAGCGACGACAATGAGCAGTTCTTC.

This CDR3 reads CASSLSRTGNGYTF. The CDR3 DNA reads as TGTGCCAGCAGCTTATCCCGGACAGGGAATGGCTACACCTTC. The rearrangement links TRBV7-8 to TRBJ1-2, with TRBD1 identical over 8 bases. CDR1 SGHVS and CDR2 FQNEAQ come from the germline V gene. J was trimmed by 6 bases and V by 2 bases; bases with no gene match: 5. There are 14 residues in the CDR3. The full variable domain, completed using reference TRBV7-8 and TRBJ1-2, is GAGVSQSPRYKVAKRGQDVALRCDPISGHVSLFWYQQALGQGPEFLTYFQNEAQLDKSGLPSDRFFAERPEGSVSTLKIQRTQQEDSAVYLCASSLSRTGNGYTFGSGTRLTVV.

V is TRBV11-2 and J is TRBJ1-4; D not certain. Germline CDR1 reads SGHAT; CDR2 reads FQNNGV. V lost 5 bases and J 1 base, leaving 11 bases between the germline ends. There are 15 residues in the CDR3. CDR3 loop: CASSPQDITNEKLFF. The CDR3 nucleotides are TGTGCCAGCAGCCCCCAAGATATAACTAATGAAAAACTGTTTTTT.

V gene TRBV7-9 combines with J gene TRBJ1-2, with TRBD1 as a possible D gene (5 bases). This CDR3 is built from 13 residues. Trimming pared 1 base from V and 8 bases from J, leaving 11 bases between. Germline V CDR1 and CDR2: SEHNR, FQNEAQ (reference sequence). CDR3 coding DNA: TGTGCCAGCAGCTTAGGGTCCGGGACCGGCTACACCTTC. Encoded protein: CASSLGSGTGYTF.

This clonotype was detected a few times. The gene calls are TRBV7-9 and TRBJ2-5; 9 positions match TRBD1. The CDR3 is made up of 15 amino acids. V shed 3 bases, J shed 5 bases, and the junction held 7 bases outside the gene matches. Germline CDR1 SEHNR, CDR2 FQNEAQ (reference sequence). As DNA, the CDR3 is TGTGCCAGCAGCTTGACCAGGGACAGGGTTGAGACCCAGTACTTC. This sequence encodes CASSLTRDRVETQYF.

This clonotype was found a few times. V usage is TRBV29-1 and J usage is TRBJ1-2, with 7 bases fitting TRBD1. In germline, CDR1 is SQVTM, CDR2 ANQGSEA. The CDR3 consists of 12 residues. The V segment lost 2 bases and the J segment 8 bases; nucleotides outside the gene matches: 5. The CDR3 region has the DNA TGCAGCGTTGAAAAACAGGGGCACGGCTACACCTTC. It codes for CSVEKQGHGYTF.

The chain employs TRBV6-5 and TRBJ2-6; tentatively, D is TRBD1 (5 bases). Germline V lookup: CDR1 MNHEY, CDR2 SVGAGI. The CDR3 has 16 amino acids. V dropped 0 bases and J dropped 0 bases, with 6 bases sitting between them. For the CDR3, the DNA is TGTGCCAGCAGTTACTCGGGGCTCTCTGGGGCCAACGTCCTGACTTTC. Its protein product is CASSYSGLSGANVLTF.

In its sample, this clonotype was seen many times. This chain joins TRBV29-1 and TRBJ1-2, with a weak D call TRBD1 (5 bases). Germline CDR1 reads SQVTM; CDR2 reads ANQGSEA. V dropped 8 bases and J dropped 3 bases, with 16 bases sitting between them. The CDR3 covers 13 residues. The CDR3 DNA is TGCAGCACGGCGGGAGGGGACGACTATGGCTACACCTTC. It codes for CSTAGGDDYGYTF. Combining the CDR3 with reference TRBV29-1 and TRBJ1-2 gives the whole variable domain SAVISQKPSRDICQRGTSLTIQCQVDSQVTMMFWYRQQPGQSLTLIATANQGSEATYESGFVIDKFPISRPNLTFSTLTVSNMSPEDSSIYLCSTAGGDDYGYTFGSGTRLTVV.

The sample holds a few counts of this clonotype. The rearrangement links TRBV7-8 to TRBJ2-3; possible D gene TRBD1, 6 bases. The CDR3 has 15 amino acids. Germline V gene sequence: CDR1 SGHVS, CDR2 FQNEAQ. V was cut by 4 bases and J by 1 base, with 12 bases left in between. CDR3 sequence reads: CASSWDRTGTDTQYF. The CDR3 nucleotides read TGTGCCAGCAGCTGGGACCGGACAGGCACAGATACGCAGTATTTT.

In this sample, this clonotype turned up many times. The chain couples TRBV6-5 to TRBJ1-5, with 8 positions matching TRBD1. J gave up 7 bases and V 6 bases, and 8 bases lay outside the gene matches. The CDR3 totals 14 residues. Per germline, CDR1 MNHEY and CDR2 SVGAGI. The CDR3 nucleotides read TGTGCCAGCAGCCTCGACAGGGGCGGGCAGCCCCAGCATTTT. Translation gives CASSLDRGGQPQHF.